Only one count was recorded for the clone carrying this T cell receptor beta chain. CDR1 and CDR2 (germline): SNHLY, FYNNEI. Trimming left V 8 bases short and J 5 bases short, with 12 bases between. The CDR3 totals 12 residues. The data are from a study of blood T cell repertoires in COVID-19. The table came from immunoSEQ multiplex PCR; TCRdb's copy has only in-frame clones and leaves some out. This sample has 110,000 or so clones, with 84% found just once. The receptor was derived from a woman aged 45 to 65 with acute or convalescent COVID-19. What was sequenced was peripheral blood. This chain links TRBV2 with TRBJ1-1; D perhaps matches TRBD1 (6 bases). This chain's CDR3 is CASGRGWTEAFF. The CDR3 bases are TGTGCCAGCGGCAGGGGTTGGACTGAAGCTTTCTTT.